Shown below are 10 T cell receptor beta chains from a single sample sequenced in a study of post-analysis software for immune sequencing data. Regarding the study as a whole: Comparison of patients with controls showed a handful of TRBV segments more frequent in patients, TRBV5-6, TRBV5-1 and TRBV20-1 among them.

These TCRs' antigens remain unknown. TCR beta cDNA libraries had unique molecular identifiers. A single record per CDR3 protein comes from TCRdb applying MiXCR to the PCR reads. Of about 760,000 distinct CDR3 sequences in the sample, roughly 27% are singletons; the top ten hold 0.56%. The sequencing sample was made of blood. These receptors were obtained from a girl aged 5-17 years with multiple sclerosis.

V and J are TRBV9 and TRBJ1-5; no clear D. In germline, CDR1 is SGDLS, CDR2 YYNGEE. The CDR3 runs to 15 residues. The V end lost 0 bases, the J end lost 0 bases, and 7 bases lay between the germline ends. The CDR3 region is CASSVGHNSNQPQHF. DNA of the CDR3: TGTGCCAGCAGCGTAGGTCACAATAGCAATCAGCCCCAGCATTTT.

This clonotype was found a few times. This chain connects TRBV6-5 to TRBJ1-1, with D possibly being TRBD1 (5 bases). Germline lookup yields CDR1 MNHEY and CDR2 SVGAGI. The CDR3 has 12 residues. V gave up 6 bases and J gave up 4 bases, with 9 bases separating them. The CDR3, as DNA: TGTGCCAGCAGCTCAGGGAGCACTGAAGCTTTCTTT. Translation gives CASSSGSTEAFF.

The gene calls are TRBV6-5 and TRBJ2-1; 13 nucleotides match TRBD2. Germline-derived CDR1 and CDR2 are MNHEY and SVGAGI. J was trimmed by 9 bases and V by 6 bases; bases with no gene match: 11. The CDR3 runs 16 residues. The CDR3: CASSPGTSGVAVEQFF. In DNA form, the CDR3 reads TGTGCCAGCAGCCCTGGGACTAGCGGGGTGGCTGTTGAGCAGTTCTTC.

This clonotype was recorded at least ten times. The gene calls are TRBV29-1 and TRBJ2-1; 7 nucleotides agree with TRBD2. Per germline, CDR1 SQVTM and CDR2 ANQGSEA. The CDR3 runs 15 residues. Losses at the gene ends were 7 bases for V and 6 bases for J; bases not matched to a gene: 15. The CDR3 reads CSGGGRVLRGNEQFF. CDR3 nucleotide sequence: TGCAGCGGGGGGGGTAGGGTCCTTAGAGGCAATGAGCAGTTCTTC.

This rearrangement joins TRBV20-1 to TRBJ1-2; unclear D gene. V lost 1 base, J lost 7 bases, and 16 bases lay in between. The CDR3 is made up of 14 amino acids. Germline CDR1 is DFQATT and CDR2 is SNEGSKA (reference sequence). The CDR3 spells CSARAAKSSAGYTF. The CDR3 bases are TGCAGTGCTAGAGCGGCGAAGAGTTCGGCTGGCTACACCTTC.

The chain carries TRBV20-1 and TRBJ2-7; perhaps TRBD2 as D (6 bases). This CDR3 has 10 amino acids. The germline V gene encodes CDR1 DFQATT and CDR2 SNEGSKA (reference sequence). Trimming left V 1 base short and J 9 bases short, with 7 bases between. CDR3 nucleotide sequence: TGCAGTGCTAGAGGACTAGGGCAGTACTTC. Protein product: CSARGLGQYF.

This chain uses TRBV20-1 with TRBJ1-1; 8 nucleotides agree with TRBD1. The CDR3 totals 14 residues. Trimming removed 5 bases from V and 1 base from J; junction bases left unmatched: 6. The germline CDR1 and CDR2 sequences are DFQATT and SNEGSKA (reference sequence). The CDR3 here is CSAPPGQENTEAFF. In DNA form, the CDR3 reads TGCAGTGCTCCACCGGGACAGGAGAACACTGAAGCTTTCTTT.

This sequence joins TRBV18 and TRBJ2-1; 15 bases align to TRBD2. The CDR3 is 18 amino acids. Trimming cost V 0 bases and J 4 bases; bases outside gene matches: 4. CDR1 KGHSH and CDR2 LQKENI come from the germline V gene. The CDR3: CASSPPAGLAGGYNEQFF. CDR3 DNA sequence: TGTGCCAGCTCACCACCGGCCGGACTAGCGGGAGGGTACAATGAGCAGTTCTTC.

The chain recombines TRBV9 with TRBJ1-2, with a tentative D call TRBD1 (5 bases). Germline V gene sequence: CDR1 SGDLS, CDR2 YYNGEE. V was pared by 0 bases and J by 8 bases, with 20 bases between. This CDR3 region has 16 residues. The DNA of the CDR3 is TGTGCCAGCAGCGTAGATCCCGGACGGGGCCTGGGCGGCTACACCTTC. Translated, it gives CASSVDPGRGLGGYTF.

This clonotype occurred a few times. The chain carries TRBV2 and TRBJ2-4; TRBD1 matches at 9 bases. The tail of the sequence fits TRBJ2-7 better, so the J call may be wrong. This CDR3 is built from 12 residues. Germline assignment: CDR1 SNHLY and CDR2 FYNNEI. CDR3 in amino acids: CASREDRGEQYF. The CDR3 nucleotides are TGTGCCAGCAGGGAGGACAGGGGCGAGCAGTACTTC.